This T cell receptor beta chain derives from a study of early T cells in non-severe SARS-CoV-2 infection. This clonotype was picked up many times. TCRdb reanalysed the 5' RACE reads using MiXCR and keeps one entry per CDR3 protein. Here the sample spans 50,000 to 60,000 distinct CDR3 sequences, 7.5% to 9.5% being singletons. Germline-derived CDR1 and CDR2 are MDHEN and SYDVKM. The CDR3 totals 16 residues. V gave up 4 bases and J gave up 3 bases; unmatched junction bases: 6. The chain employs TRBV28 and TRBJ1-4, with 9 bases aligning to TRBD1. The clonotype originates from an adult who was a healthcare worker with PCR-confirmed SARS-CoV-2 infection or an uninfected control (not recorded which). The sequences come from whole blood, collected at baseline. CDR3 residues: CASSSQGAVANEKLFF. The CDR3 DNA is TGTGCCAGCAGTTCACAGGGGGCGGTTGCTAATGAAAAACTGTTTTTT.